Below, 22 T cell receptor beta chains from the same sample are listed, as sequenced in a study of CD8+ T cells in alopecia areata. Extracted RNA was reverse transcribed, and the resulting cDNA served as sequencing template. Measured with immunoSEQ multiplex PCR; TCRdb has only the in-frame clones, and not every one. The repertoire consists of 80,000 to 100,000 clones, with 35% to 50% occurring once and the leading ten covering under 0.9%. The sample comprised CD4+ T cells sorted from blood. Every receptor here comes from a human donor with alopecia areata.

Regarding this clone: Other DNA sequences in the sample encode the same CDR3. The V call is TRBV2, the J call TRBJ2-2; D not resolved. Germline CDR1 and CDR2: SNHLY and FYNNEI. V was trimmed by 2 bases and J by 2 bases, leaving 6 bases between them. The CDR3 extends over 14 amino acids. The CDR3 loop is CASSELVNTGELFF. The DNA of the CDR3 is TGTGCCAGCAGTGAACTGGTAAACACCGGGGAGCTGTTTTTT.

Concerning this clone: One junction end does not reproduce the germline sequence, and a read error may be involved. The V call is TRBV11-3, the J call TRBJ2-3; a possible D gene is TRBD2 (6 bases). Per germline, CDR1 SGHNT and CDR2 YENEEA. The CDR3 is 15 residues long. CDR3: CASSLMGAGTDTQYF. CDR3 bases: TGTGCCAGCAGCCTGATGGGAGCGGGCACGGATACGCAGTATTTT.

The V gene is TRBV30, the J gene TRBJ2-7; possible D gene TRBD2, 5 bases. V was shortened by 2 bases and J by 3 bases, with 17 bases between the two germline ends. Germline V CDR1 and CDR2: GTSNPN, SVGIG (reference sequence). The CDR3 sequence is 15 residues long. As DNA, the CDR3 is TGTGCCTGGAGTCTTGAGTGGGAGACCAACTACGAGCAGTACTTC. Protein product: CAWSLEWETNYEQYF.

This rearrangement joins TRBV7-9 to TRBJ2-7; 7 nucleotides align to TRBD1. CDR3 length: 13 amino acids. V lost 5 bases, J lost 7 bases, and 8 bases stayed unmatched. CDR1 is SEHNR and CDR2 is FQNEAQ in the germline V gene (reference sequence). The CDR3 loop is CASSGQTGFEQYF. DNA of the CDR3: TGTGCCAGCAGCGGACAGACAGGGTTTGAGCAGTACTTC.

V and J are TRBV4-2 and TRBJ2-3; a weak D match, TRBD1 (5 bases). The CDR3 is 15 residues long. Germline values: CDR1 LGHNA, CDR2 YNFKEQ. V lost 0 bases and J lost 6, with 13 bases in between. In nucleotides, the CDR3 is TGTGCCAGCAGCCAAGAAAAGGGGTACAGTGATACGCAGTATTTT. As protein: CASSQEKGYSDTQYF.

This clone has a count of ten or more. V usage is TRBV5-1 and J usage is TRBJ1-1; D is unresolved. The CDR3 contains 17 residues. The V end was cut by 0 bases, the J end by 4 bases, with 19 bases between. Looked up from germline, CDR1 is SGHRS and CDR2 is YFSETQ. The CDR3 region is CASSLGGFRGVGTEAFF. In nucleotides, the CDR3 is TGCGCCAGCAGCTTGGGTGGATTCCGCGGGGTGGGCACTGAAGCTTTCTTT.

The chain carries TRBV30 and TRBJ2-3, with D possibly TRBD2 on 5 matching bases. From germline, CDR1 is GTSNPN and CDR2 SVGIG (reference sequence). Trimming took off 2 bases at V and 5 bases at J, with 8 bases between the two ends. CDR3 size: 12 residues. CDR3 residues: CAWSWERDTQYF. CDR3 nucleotide sequence: TGTGCCTGGAGTTGGGAGCGAGATACGCAGTATTTT.

This clone was detected once. The chain employs TRBV4-1 and TRBJ2-1, with 8 bases identical to TRBD1. The CDR3 runs to 17 residues. The junction had 8 bases not matched to a gene; V was cut back by 4 bases and J by 0 bases. CDR1 MGHRA and CDR2 YSYEKL come from the germline V gene. The CDR3 protein is CASSPRDRIGSYNEQFF. The CDR3 DNA reads TGCGCCAGCAGCCCTCGGGACAGGATAGGCTCCTACAATGAGCAGTTCTTC.

The rearrangement uses TRBV7-2 and TRBJ2-2; D is ambiguous. Trimming shortened V by 8 bases and J by 7 bases, and 11 bases separated the two germline ends. CDR1 SGHTA and CDR2 FQGNSA come from the germline V gene. The CDR3 has 12 amino acids. The CDR3: CASRYPNGELFF. CDR3 nucleotides: TGTGCCAGCCGCTACCCCAACGGGGAGCTGTTTTTT.

The chain uses TRBV7-7 and TRBJ2-1; D uncertain. CDR1 SSHAT and CDR2 FNYEAQ come from the germline V gene (reference sequence). Trimming removed 1 base at V and 8 bases at J, with 12 bases between. The CDR3 spans 14 residues. In DNA form, the CDR3 reads TGTGCCAGCAGCTTAGGAGGCCAGCCGGATGAGCAGTTCTTC. Amino acid sequence: CASSLGGQPDEQFF.

V gene TRBV28 combines with J gene TRBJ2-1; TRBD1 matches at 7 bases. J gave up 4 bases and V 2 bases, and 5 bases lay outside the gene matches. The germline gives CDR1 MDHEN, CDR2 SYDVKM. The CDR3 has 15 amino acids. In nucleotides, the CDR3 is TGTGCCAGCAGTTTAGGGGACAGCAGATACAATGAGCAGTTCTTC. Its protein is CASSLGDSRYNEQFF.

The chain uses TRBV11-2 and TRBJ2-7; D ambiguous. This CDR3 has 14 residues. Germline V gene sequence: CDR1 SGHAT, CDR2 FQNNGV. Trimming stripped 0 bases from V and 5 bases from J, with 11 bases between. The CDR3 is CASSLDRPVHEQYF. The CDR3 DNA reads TGTGCCAGCAGCTTAGATAGGCCAGTCCACGAGCAGTACTTC.

This clone turned up a few times. The chain combines TRBV29-1 with TRBJ2-5; D is undetermined. CDR1 and CDR2 (germline): SQVTM, ANQGSEA. The CDR3 is made up of 13 amino acids. Deletions cut 4 bases from V and 5 bases from J, with 14 bases between. The CDR3 loop reads CSVVGLPEETQYF. The CDR3 nucleotides are TGCAGCGTTGTTGGGCTACCTGAGGAGACCCAGTACTTC.

This chain joins TRBV30 and TRBJ2-1; D is unresolved. CDR1 is GTSNPN, CDR2 SVGIG, per germline (reference sequence). The CDR3 totals 14 residues. V lost 2 bases and J lost 5, with 13 bases in between. As DNA, the CDR3 is TGTGCCTGGAGTCCTCTGATAGGAAACAATGAGCAGTTCTTC. As protein: CAWSPLIGNNEQFF.

The rearrangement joins TRBV29-1 to TRBJ2-1, with 12 bases matching TRBD2. The germline V gene has CDR1 SQVTM and CDR2 ANQGSEA. The trim removed 5 bases at V and 16 bases at J, leaving 12 bases unmatched. The CDR3 length is 13 residues. CDR3 amino acids: CSVYNPSGRAEFF. CDR3 DNA sequence: TGCAGCGTTTATAACCCTAGCGGGAGGGCCGAATTCTTC.

In this sample, this clone turned up once. An end of the junction differs from the germline gene, which may be a read error. The CDR3, as DNA: TGCGCCAGCAGCCCCACTAGCGGGGGGGAATCGGTTGAGCAGTTCTTC. Its translation is CASSPTSGGESVEQFF. V and J are TRBV9 and TRBJ2-1, with 13 bases aligning to TRBD2. Germline V gives CDR1 SGDLS, CDR2 YYNGEE. This CDR3 spans 16 amino acids. Full variable domain (rest looked up from reference TRBV9 and TRBJ2-1): DSGVTQTPKHLITATGQRVTLRCSPRSGDLSVYWYQQSLDQGLQFLIQYYNGEERAKGNILERFSAQQFPDLHSELNLSSLELGDSALYFCASSPTSGGESVEQFFGPGTRLTVL.

This sequence joins TRBV30 and TRBJ2-1, with 8 bases that match TRBD2. The V segment lost 0 bases and the J segment 6 bases; nucleotides outside the gene matches: 7. Looked up from germline, CDR1 is GTSNPN and CDR2 is SVGIG (reference sequence). The CDR3 is 15 amino acids. CDR3 loop: CAWSVMREASNEQFF. The CDR3 coding sequence is TGTGCCTGGAGTGTAATGCGGGAGGCCTCCAATGAGCAGTTCTTC.

The rearrangement links TRBV2 to TRBJ2-3; D is undetermined. The CDR3 is made up of 13 amino acids. Deletions cut 7 bases from V and 3 bases from J, with 11 bases between. CDR1 and CDR2 from the germline V gene are SNHLY and FYNNEI. The CDR3 DNA reads TGTGCCAGCAAGATAGTGGAGACAGATACGCAGTATTTT. Its protein product is CASKIVETDTQYF.

The V call is TRBV29-1, the J call TRBJ2-5; 15 nucleotides line up with TRBD2. Trimming at V came to 6 bases and at J to 5 bases, leaving 16 bases not matched to a gene. This CDR3 has 18 amino acids. Germline loops: CDR1 SQVTM, CDR2 ANQGSEA. CDR3 nucleotide sequence: TGCAGCGTGAGGGGAACCCGGACTAGCGGGGGGGCCGGGGAGACCCAGTACTTC. Encoded protein: CSVRGTRTSGGAGETQYF.

This chain links TRBV29-1 with TRBJ2-7, with unresolved D. V lost 8 bases and J lost 3, with 11 bases in between. Germline V gene lookup returns CDR1 SQVTM and CDR2 ANQGSEA. The CDR3 sequence is 11 residues long. This CDR3 is CSKAFHYEQYF. The CDR3 nucleotides are TGCAGCAAGGCGTTCCACTACGAGCAGTACTTC.

The rearrangement links TRBV29-1 to TRBJ2-7; D may be TRBD2 (6 bases). The CDR3 is 12 residues long. Germline V gene data show CDR1 as SQVTM and CDR2 as ANQGSEA. Trimming removed 7 bases from V and 2 bases from J, with 12 bases in between. In DNA form, the CDR3 reads TGCAGCGCGCGGGACGGGCCCTACGAGCAGTACTTC. Translation gives CSARDGPYEQYF.

The chain uses TRBV6-6 and TRBJ2-7; D is perhaps TRBD1 (7 bases). V was pared by 3 bases and J by 2 bases, with 11 bases between. CDR1 and CDR2 (germline): MNHNY, SVGAGI (reference sequence). This CDR3 has 14 residues. The CDR3 sequence is CASSYQGGTYEQYF. The CDR3 DNA sequence: TGTGCCAGCAGTTATCAGGGGGGAACCTACGAGCAGTACTTC.